This T cell receptor beta chain was identified during a study of shared clonotypes between healthy human individuals. It was across several immunoSEQ plates that each subset's genomic DNA was evenly split. Assay used: immunoSEQ multiplex PCR; TCRdb lists only in-frame clones, some missing. The sample comprises more than 1.2 million clones, approximately 98.5% of which are singletons, and approximately 0.4% rests with the top ten. Note on this clone: Its antigen is undetermined.

The V gene lost 5 bases and the J gene lost 5 bases, with 18 bases spanning the gap. The germline V gene has CDR1 SEHNR and CDR2 FQNEAQ (reference sequence). The CDR3 is made up of 15 amino acids. Study-wide results and limits: Compared with clonotypes that all four donors shared, non-shared clonotypes had lower generation probabilities. For naive CD4 cells, 4.5% to 6.5% of clonotypes were shared across a handful of donors.

The chain carries TRBV7-9 and TRBJ2-5; either TRBD1 or TRBD2 may fit D (6 bases each). This clonotype was sampled from a man under 40 in good health. Sequenced material: naive CD4+ T cells sorted from blood. Noted subset: CD45RA+ positively selected. CDR3 region: CASSDRFGGAETQYF. The CDR3 nucleotides read TGTGCCAGCAGCGACCGGTTCGGGGGCGCGGAGACCCAGTACTTC.